This is a list of T cell receptor beta chains from one sample in a study of cytotoxic CD8 clonotypes in ibrutinib-treated CLL. TCRdb keeps only in-frame clones here, not all; method: immunoSEQ multiplex PCR. The sample contains hundreds of thousands of clones, around 75% of which appear only once. Sequenced material: PBMCs, taken after 12 months of ibrutinib treatment. The receptors were sampled from a human donor with chronic lymphocytic leukemia. Both conserved end residues are part of each CDR3. The D gene is left open where the match is weak. Not all rows give a size; the values are once, few, many and, for expanded clones, a class.

clone size: many
J gene: TRBJ2-2
V gene: TRBV11-3
D gene: .
CDR3 DNA: TGTGCCAGCAGATTGGGGGCCTCCTCGGGGGCCGGGGAGCTGTTTTTT
CDR3 protein: CASRLGASSGAGELFF

clone size: .
J gene: TRBJ1-3
V gene: TRBV29-1
D gene: .
CDR3 DNA: TGCAGCGTTGGGGTGGCCAGAAACACCATATATTTT
CDR3 protein: CSVGVARNTIYF

clone size: .
J gene: TRBJ2-7
V gene: TRBV19
D gene: TRBD1
CDR3 DNA: TGTGCCAGTAGTACCCTGGGACAGGGGTTGGAAGAGCAGTACTTC
CDR3 protein: CASSTLGQGLEEQYF

clone size: .
J gene: TRBJ1-2
V gene: TRBV11-2
D gene: .
CDR3 DNA: TGTGCCAGCAGCCCCGGGCCAGAATCTAACTATGGCTACACCTTC
CDR3 protein: CASSPGPESNYGYTF

clone size: .
J gene: TRBJ1-5
V gene: TRBV5-6
D gene: .
CDR3 DNA: TGTGCCAGCAGCTTGGCCAAGGCGGGGTCGGGAACCCAGCATTTT
CDR3 protein: CASSLAKAGSGTQHF

clone size: .
J gene: TRBJ2-1
V gene: TRBV6-6
D gene: TRBD2
CDR3 DNA: TGTGCCAGCATTAACTCAATCAGCGGGAGCCTTAATGAGCAGTTCTTC
CDR3 protein: CASINSISGSLNEQFF

clone size: .
J gene: TRBJ1-2
V gene: TRBV11-2
D gene: TRBD1
CDR3 DNA: TGTGCCAGCAGCTTAGACCGGGACAGGGAATATGGCTACACCTTC
CDR3 protein: CASSLDRDREYGYTF

clone size: .
J gene: TRBJ1-4
V gene: TRBV7-8
D gene: TRBD1
CDR3 DNA: TGTGCCAGCAGCCCCCGGGACAGGATGAATGAAAAACTGTTTTTT
CDR3 protein: CASSPRDRMNEKLFF

clone size: .
J gene: TRBJ1-6
V gene: TRBV9
D gene: .
CDR3 DNA: TGTGCCAGCAGCGTAAGTGAGGGCAGGTATTCACCCCTCCACTTT
CDR3 protein: CASSVSEGRYSPLHF

clone size: .
J gene: TRBJ2-7
V gene: TRBV6-1
D gene: TRBD1
CDR3 DNA: TGTGCCAGCACCATGGACAGGACCCGGAACGAGCAGTACTTC
CDR3 protein: CASTMDRTRNEQYF

clone size: .
J gene: TRBJ2-7
V gene: TRBV6-1
D gene: TRBD2
CDR3 DNA: TGTGCCAGCAGTGCCAGGACTAGCGGAGCAACGTCCTACGAGCAGTACTTC
CDR3 protein: CASSARTSGATSYEQYF

clone size: .
J gene: TRBJ1-5
V gene: TRBV5-6
D gene: .
CDR3 DNA: TGTGCCAGCAGCTTGACAGAGGGCAGCCCCCAGCATTTT
CDR3 protein: CASSLTEGSPQHF

clone size: .
J gene: TRBJ2-7
V gene: TRBV10-2
D gene: TRBD2
CDR3 DNA: TGCGCCAGCAGTGGCGGGAGGATCTACGAGCAGTACTTC
CDR3 protein: CASSGGRIYEQYF

clone size: .
J gene: TRBJ1-2
V gene: TRBV30
D gene: .
CDR3 DNA: TGTGCCTGGGGGAGGGACGTTGGGGGCTACACCTTC
CDR3 protein: CAWGRDVGGYTF

clone size: .
J gene: TRBJ2-7
V gene: TRBV4-1
D gene: .
CDR3 DNA: TGCGCCAGCAGCCAAGCCGGGTCCCCCTACGAGCAGTACTTC
CDR3 protein: CASSQAGSPYEQYF

clone size: .
J gene: TRBJ2-5
V gene: TRBV18
D gene: .
CDR3 DNA: TGTGCCAGCTCCCTTTTAGTCCAAGAGACCCAGTACTTC
CDR3 protein: CASSLLVQETQYF

clone size: .
J gene: TRBJ2-7
V gene: TRBV28
D gene: .
CDR3 DNA: TGTGCCAGCAGTTTAATCAGGAGTACCCACGAGCAGTACTTC
CDR3 protein: CASSLIRSTHEQYF

clone size: .
J gene: TRBJ2-2
V gene: TRBV29-1
D gene: .
CDR3 DNA: TGCAGCGTCGCCCCGAATACGAACACCGGGGAGCTGTTTTTT
CDR3 protein: CSVAPNTNTGELFF

clone size: few
J gene: TRBJ1-5
V gene: TRBV30
D gene: .
CDR3 DNA: TGTGCCTGGAGTGTAAACATTTATCAGCCCCAGCATTTT
CDR3 protein: CAWSVNIYQPQHF

clone size: .
J gene: TRBJ1-6
V gene: TRBV2
D gene: .
CDR3 DNA: TGTGCCAGCAGTGAATCTAGCCCCTCACCCCTCCACTTT
CDR3 protein: CASSESSPSPLHF

clone size: few
J gene: TRBJ2-2
V gene: TRBV9
D gene: .
CDR3 DNA: TGTGCCAGCAGCGTAGGAGGGGCGCGAACCGGGGAGCTGTTTTTT
CDR3 protein: CASSVGGARTGELFF

clone size: .
J gene: TRBJ2-5
V gene: TRBV11-2
D gene: .
CDR3 DNA: TGTGCCAGCAGCCCAGAGGGCCCTCCAGAAAAACCCCAGTACTTC
CDR3 protein: CASSPEGPPEKPQYF

clone size: .
J gene: TRBJ2-4
V gene: TRBV19
D gene: .
CDR3 DNA: TGTGCCAGTAATCCCACTGACAGTCGTCTAGCCAAAAACATTCAGTACTTC
CDR3 protein: CASNPTDSRLAKNIQYF

clone size: .
J gene: TRBJ1-4
V gene: TRBV18
D gene: .
CDR3 DNA: TGTGCCAGCTCACCACCCAGGGGCCCTAGGGGTGAAAAACTGTTTTTT
CDR3 protein: CASSPPRGPRGEKLFF

clone size: few
J gene: TRBJ1-2
V gene: TRBV6-5
D gene: TRBD1
CDR3 DNA: TGTGCCAGCAGTGCGTTCTTGCGGACAGGGCTCGGCTACACCTTC
CDR3 protein: CASSAFLRTGLGYTF

clone size: .
J gene: TRBJ2-7
V gene: TRBV21-1
D gene: .
CDR3 DNA: TGTGCCAGCAGCAAAGGGTCGTCAGGGCGAGGGGAGCCCTCCTACGAGCAGTACTTC
CDR3 protein: CASSKGSSGRGEPSYEQYF

clone size: .
J gene: TRBJ1-3
V gene: TRBV7-9
D gene: .
CDR3 DNA: TGTGCCAGCAGCTTCCGGGGGGGCGCGTCTGGAAACACCATATATTTT
CDR3 protein: CASSFRGGASGNTIYF

clone size: .
J gene: TRBJ2-7
V gene: TRBV28
D gene: .
CDR3 DNA: TGTGCCTCGAGGCCCGGGGGCAGCTACGAGCAGTACTTC
CDR3 protein: CASRPGGSYEQYF

clone size: .
J gene: TRBJ1-1
V gene: TRBV5-1
D gene: TRBD1
CDR3 DNA: TGCGCCAGCAGCGGCGTCAGGGGGGCCACTGAAGCTTTCTTT
CDR3 protein: CASSGVRGATEAFF

clone size: once
J gene: TRBJ1-4
V gene: TRBV5-6
D gene: TRBD1
CDR3 DNA: TGTGCCAGCAGCCCCGGGACAGGGGATGAAAAACTGTTTTTT
CDR3 protein: CASSPGTGDEKLFF

clone size: .
J gene: TRBJ2-1
V gene: TRBV7-2
D gene: .
CDR3 DNA: TGTGCCAGCCGAATAGGGGGAGGACACAATGAGCAGTTCTTC
CDR3 protein: CASRIGGGHNEQFF

clone size: .
J gene: TRBJ1-2
V gene: TRBV30
D gene: .
CDR3 DNA: TGTGCCTGGAGTGCATGGGGGATAAACTATGGCTACACCTTC
CDR3 protein: CAWSAWGINYGYTF

clone size: many
J gene: TRBJ2-2
V gene: TRBV19
D gene: TRBD2
CDR3 DNA: TGTGCCTGTAGACTAGCGGGAATCGGGGAGCTGTTTTTT
CDR3 protein: CACRLAGIGELFF

clone size: .
J gene: TRBJ1-4
V gene: TRBV25-1
D gene: .
CDR3 DNA: TGTGCCAGCAGTGATTCCAGGCATGAAAAACTGTTTTTT
CDR3 protein: CASSDSRHEKLFF

clone size: .
J gene: TRBJ1-1
V gene: TRBV18
D gene: .
CDR3 DNA: TGTGCCAGCATTCAGGGCCGGGGCACTGAAGCTTTCTTT
CDR3 protein: CASIQGRGTEAFF

clone size: .
J gene: TRBJ2-2
V gene: TRBV2
D gene: TRBD2
CDR3 DNA: TGTGCCAGCAGTGCTCTAGCGGAGTACACCGGGGAGCTGTTTTTT
CDR3 protein: CASSALAEYTGELFF

clone size: .
J gene: TRBJ2-7
V gene: TRBV10-3
D gene: TRBD1
CDR3 DNA: TGTGCCATCAGTGCGGGGCAGGGGGTATACGAGCAGTACTTC
CDR3 protein: CAISAGQGVYEQYF

clone size: .
J gene: TRBJ2-3
V gene: TRBV25-1
D gene: .
CDR3 DNA: TGTGCCAGCAGTGAGGGGGGGGCTGGGGATACGCAGTATTTT
CDR3 protein: CASSEGGAGDTQYF

clone size: .
J gene: TRBJ2-7
V gene: TRBV28
D gene: .
CDR3 DNA: TGTGCCAGCGAACGCGGGGTGGACGAGCAGTACTTC
CDR3 protein: CASERGVDEQYF

clone size: .
J gene: TRBJ1-2
V gene: TRBV29-1
D gene: TRBD1
CDR3 DNA: TGCAGCGTGGATGGGACAGGGGGCGCAAGCTATGGCTACACCTTC
CDR3 protein: CSVDGTGGASYGYTF